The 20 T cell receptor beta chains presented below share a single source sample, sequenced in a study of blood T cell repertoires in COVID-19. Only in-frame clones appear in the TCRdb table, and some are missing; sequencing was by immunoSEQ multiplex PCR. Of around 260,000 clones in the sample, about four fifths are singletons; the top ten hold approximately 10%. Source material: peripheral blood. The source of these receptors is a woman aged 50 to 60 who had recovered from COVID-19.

The chain's CDR3 is CASSQQGARALALHF. The CDR3 bases are TGTGCCAGCAGTCAACAGGGGGCTCGGGCGTTGGCCCTCCACTTT. J is TRBJ1-6 and V is TRBV2; 9 bases are shared with TRBD1. CDR1 is SNHLY, CDR2 FYNNEI, per germline. This CDR3 is built from 15 residues. Losses at the gene ends were 5 bases for V and 14 bases for J; bases not matched to a gene: 13.

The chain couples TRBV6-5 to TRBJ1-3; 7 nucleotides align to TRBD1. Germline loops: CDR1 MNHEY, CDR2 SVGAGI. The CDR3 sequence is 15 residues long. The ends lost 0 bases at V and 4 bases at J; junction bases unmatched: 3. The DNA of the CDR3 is TGTGCCAGCAGTTACTCCGGGACAGACGGAAACACCATATATTTT. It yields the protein CASSYSGTDGNTIYF.

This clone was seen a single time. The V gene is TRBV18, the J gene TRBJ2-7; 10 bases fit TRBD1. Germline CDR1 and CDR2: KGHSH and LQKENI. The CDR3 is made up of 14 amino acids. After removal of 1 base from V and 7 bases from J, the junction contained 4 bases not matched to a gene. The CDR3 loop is CASSPRQGAEEQYF. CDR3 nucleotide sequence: TGTGCCAGCTCACCACGACAGGGGGCGGAGGAGCAGTACTTC.

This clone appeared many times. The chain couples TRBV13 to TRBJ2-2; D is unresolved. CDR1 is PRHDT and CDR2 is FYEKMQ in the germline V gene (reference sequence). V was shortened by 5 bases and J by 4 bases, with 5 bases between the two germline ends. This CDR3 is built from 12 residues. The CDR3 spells CASSQITGELFF. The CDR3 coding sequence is TGTGCCAGCAGCCAAATCACCGGGGAGCTGTTTTTT.

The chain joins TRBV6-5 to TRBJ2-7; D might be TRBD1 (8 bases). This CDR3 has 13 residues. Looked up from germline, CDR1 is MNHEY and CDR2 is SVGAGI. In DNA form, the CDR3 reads TGTGCTACAGGGGGGAGGGCCTTCTACGAGCAGTACTTC. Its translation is CATGGRAFYEQYF.

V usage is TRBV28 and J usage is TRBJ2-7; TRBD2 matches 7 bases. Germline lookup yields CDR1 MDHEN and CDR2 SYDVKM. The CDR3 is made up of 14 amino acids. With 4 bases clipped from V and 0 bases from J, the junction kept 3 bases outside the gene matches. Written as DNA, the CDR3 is TGTGCCAGCAGTTGGGGGGGAACCTCCTACGAGCAGTACTTC. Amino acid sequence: CASSWGGTSYEQYF.

The CDR3 reads CASDNRGLGAYEQYF. For the CDR3, the DNA is TGTGCCAGCGATAACAGGGGTCTTGGGGCCTACGAGCAGTACTTC. The rearrangement joins TRBV28 to TRBJ2-7, with 7 nucleotides matching TRBD1. After removal of 8 bases from V and 2 bases from J, the junction contained 12 bases not matched to a gene. CDR3 length: 15 residues. Germline V gives CDR1 MDHEN, CDR2 SYDVKM.

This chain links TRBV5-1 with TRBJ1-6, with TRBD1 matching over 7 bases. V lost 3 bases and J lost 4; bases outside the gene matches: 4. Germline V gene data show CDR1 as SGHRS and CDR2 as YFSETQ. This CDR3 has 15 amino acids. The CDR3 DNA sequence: TGCGCCAGCAGCTCTGGACAGGCTTATAATTCACCCCTCCACTTT. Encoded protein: CASSSGQAYNSPLHF.

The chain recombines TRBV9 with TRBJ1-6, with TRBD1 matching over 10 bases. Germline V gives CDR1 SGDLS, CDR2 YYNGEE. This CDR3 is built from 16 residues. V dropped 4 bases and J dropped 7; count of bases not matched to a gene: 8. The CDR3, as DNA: TGTGCCAGCAGCTCCCGGGACAGGGGCAGCAATTCACCCCTCCACTTT. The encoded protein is CASSSRDRGSNSPLHF.

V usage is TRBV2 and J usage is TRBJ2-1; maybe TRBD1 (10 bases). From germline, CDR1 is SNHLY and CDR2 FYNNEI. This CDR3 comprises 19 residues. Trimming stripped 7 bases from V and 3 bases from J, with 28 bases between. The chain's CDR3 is CASNRDRGTTSGFYNEQFF. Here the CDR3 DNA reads TGTGCCAGCAACCGGGACAGGGGAACTACTAGCGGGTTCTACAATGAGCAGTTCTTC.

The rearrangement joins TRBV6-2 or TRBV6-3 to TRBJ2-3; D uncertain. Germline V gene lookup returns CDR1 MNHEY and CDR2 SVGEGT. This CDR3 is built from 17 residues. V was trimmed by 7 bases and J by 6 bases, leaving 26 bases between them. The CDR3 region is CASTPYPHSPTRDTQYF. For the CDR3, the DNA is TGTGCCAGCACCCCATACCCCCACTCGCCGACAAGGGATACGCAGTATTTT.

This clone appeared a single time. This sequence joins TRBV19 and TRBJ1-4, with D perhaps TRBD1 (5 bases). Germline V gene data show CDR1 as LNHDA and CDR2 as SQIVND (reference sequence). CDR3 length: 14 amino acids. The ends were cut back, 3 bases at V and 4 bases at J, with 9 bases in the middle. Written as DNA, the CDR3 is TGTGCCAGTAGTATCTCAGGGTTTAATGAAAAACTGTTTTTT. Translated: CASSISGFNEKLFF.

CDR3 sequence: CASSRGLAVHRATQYF. CDR3 bases: TGTGCCAGCAGCCGAGGACTAGCGGTCCACAGAGCTACGCAGTATTTT. This chain uses TRBV4-2 with TRBJ2-3, with 10 bases that match TRBD2. This CDR3 is built from 16 residues. The V and J ends lost 4 bases and 8 bases, in that order; junction bases with no gene match: 12. CDR1 and CDR2 (germline): LGHNA, YNFKEQ.

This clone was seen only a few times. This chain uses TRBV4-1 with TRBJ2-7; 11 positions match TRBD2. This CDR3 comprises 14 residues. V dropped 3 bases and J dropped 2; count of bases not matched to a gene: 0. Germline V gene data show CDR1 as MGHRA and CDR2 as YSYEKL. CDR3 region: CASSHSGRAYEQYF. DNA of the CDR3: TGCGCCAGCAGCCATAGCGGGAGGGCCTACGAGCAGTACTTC.

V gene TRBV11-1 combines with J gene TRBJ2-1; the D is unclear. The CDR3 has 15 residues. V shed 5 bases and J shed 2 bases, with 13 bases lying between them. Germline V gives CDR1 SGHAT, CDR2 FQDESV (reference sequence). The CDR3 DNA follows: TGTGCCAGCAGCCTTAGACGCAGCGCCTACAATGAGCAGTTCTTC. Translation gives CASSLRRSAYNEQFF.

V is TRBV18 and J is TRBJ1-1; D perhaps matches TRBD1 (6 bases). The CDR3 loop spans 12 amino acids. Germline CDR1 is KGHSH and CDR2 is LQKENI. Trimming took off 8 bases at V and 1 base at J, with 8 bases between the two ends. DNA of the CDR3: TGTGCCAGCAGGACAGCGAACACTGAAGCTTTCTTT. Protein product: CASRTANTEAFF.

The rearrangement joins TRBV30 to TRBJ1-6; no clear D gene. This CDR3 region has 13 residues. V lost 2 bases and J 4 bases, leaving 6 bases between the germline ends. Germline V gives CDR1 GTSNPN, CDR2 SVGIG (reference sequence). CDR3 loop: CAWSSVYNSPLHF. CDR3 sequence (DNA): TGTGCCTGGAGTAGCGTTTATAATTCACCCCTCCACTTT.

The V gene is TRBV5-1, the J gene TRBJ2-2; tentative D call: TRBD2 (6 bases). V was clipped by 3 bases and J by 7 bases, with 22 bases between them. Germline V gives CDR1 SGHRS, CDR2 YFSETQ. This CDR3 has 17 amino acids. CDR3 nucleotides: TGCGCCAGCAGCTCGGAGGGAGCAGCCGTTTTGGGCGGGGAGCTGTTTTTT. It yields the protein CASSSEGAAVLGGELFF.

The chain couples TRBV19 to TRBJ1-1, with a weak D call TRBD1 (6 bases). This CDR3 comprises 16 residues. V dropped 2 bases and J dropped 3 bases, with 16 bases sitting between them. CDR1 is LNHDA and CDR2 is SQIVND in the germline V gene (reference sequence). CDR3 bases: TGTGCCAGTAGTATACTGGACAGCGGATACTACACTGAAGCTTTCTTT. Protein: CASSILDSGYYTEAFF.

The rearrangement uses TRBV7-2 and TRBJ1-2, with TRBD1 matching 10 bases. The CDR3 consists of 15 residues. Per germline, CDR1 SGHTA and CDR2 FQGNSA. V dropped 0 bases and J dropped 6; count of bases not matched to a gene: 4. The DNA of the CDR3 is TGTGCCAGCAGCTTAGCGAAGGGACAGGGGCATGGCTACACCTTC. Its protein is CASSLAKGQGHGYTF.